A single sample is the source of the 19 T cell receptor beta chains below, sequenced in a study of identical twins. Using its own MiXCR run on the 5' RACE reads, TCRdb lists one record per CDR3 protein. This sample yields around 570,000 distinct CDR3 sequences, of which 9.5% to 10% are seen a single time; under 3.5% belongs to the top ten. The data were also submitted as part of a second study, on yellow fever vaccine responses in identical twins.

The sample consisted of PBMCs. Receptors originate from a woman aged 18-29 years in good health.

This chain uses TRBV4-1 with TRBJ2-7, with D tentatively TRBD2 (6 bases). The V gene's germline CDR1 is MGHRA and CDR2 YSYEKL. This CDR3 contains 13 residues. The V end lost 1 base, the J end lost 9 bases, and 13 bases lay between the germline ends. The CDR3 coding sequence is TGCGCCAGCAGCCAAGTCGGGACTCCTGGGCAGTACTTC. Its protein product is CASSQVGTPGQYF.

This clonotype was seen repeatedly, ten times or more. V usage is TRBV11-2 and J usage is TRBJ2-7; 11 bases fit TRBD2. Germline assignment: CDR1 SGHAT and CDR2 FQNNGV. The CDR3 is made up of 17 amino acids. The ends lost 1 base at V and 2 bases at J; junction bases unmatched: 7. CDR3 sequence reads: CASSLGMGLADPYEQYF. The CDR3 bases are TGTGCCAGCAGCTTAGGTATGGGACTAGCGGACCCCTACGAGCAGTACTTC.

The chain employs TRBV25-1 and TRBJ2-3, with D tentatively TRBD1 or TRBD2 (5 bases each). CDR1 MGHDK and CDR2 SYGVNS come from the germline V gene. This CDR3 has 14 amino acids. The ends were cut back, 3 bases at V and 2 bases at J, with 9 bases in the middle. CDR3 sequence: CASSDQGPTDTQYF. CDR3 DNA sequence: TGTGCCAGCAGTGATCAGGGACCCACAGATACGCAGTATTTT.

The chain uses TRBV6-5 and TRBJ2-3; 10 nucleotides align to TRBD1. The CDR3 totals 12 residues. Losses at the gene ends were 6 bases for V and 9 bases for J; bases not matched to a gene: 3. Germline V gene data show CDR1 as MNHEY and CDR2 as SVGAGI. As DNA, the CDR3 is TGTGCCAGCAGGCGGACAGGGGGAACGCAGTATTTT. Encoded protein: CASRRTGGTQYF.

This clonotype has just a few counts. This chain connects TRBV4-3 to TRBJ2-1, with a weak D call TRBD1 (6 bases). V lost 1 base and J lost 8, with 9 bases in between. This CDR3 contains 13 residues. The germline V gene encodes CDR1 LGHNA and CDR2 YSLEER. CDR3 sequence (DNA): TGCGCCAGCAGCCAAGGTTCAGGGGATGAGCAGTTCTTC. This codes for CASSQGSGDEQFF.

This clonotype showed up many times. J is TRBJ2-5 and V is TRBV12-3 or TRBV12-4, with TRBD2 matching over 8 bases. V lost 6 bases to trimming and J lost 5 bases; unmatched junction nucleotides: 8. The CDR3 extends over 14 amino acids. As DNA, the CDR3 is TGTGCCAGCAGCCCTGCGGGGGGTCGGGAGACCCAGTACTTC. As protein: CASSPAGGRETQYF.

This clonotype was seen ten or more times. This chain joins TRBV7-2 and TRBJ2-1, with a possible D match to TRBD2 (5 bases). V was cut by 1 base and J by 4 bases, with 8 bases left in between. Germline loops: CDR1 SGHTA, CDR2 FQGNSA. The CDR3 contains 14 residues. CDR3 in amino acids: CASSLDPGYNEQFF. DNA for the CDR3: TGTGCCAGCAGCTTAGACCCGGGATACAATGAGCAGTTCTTC. The full variable domain, in which reference TRBV7-2 and TRBJ2-1 provide the parts outside the CDR3, is GAGVSQSPSNKVTEKGKDVELRCDPISGHTALYWYRQSLGQGLEFLIYFQGNSAPDKSGLPSDRFSAERTGGSVSTLTIQRTQQEDSAVYLCASSLDPGYNEQFFGPGTRLTVL.

The V and J genes are TRBV2 and TRBJ1-6, with a possible D match to TRBD1 (6 bases). V lost 11 bases to trimming and J lost 6 bases, with 14 bases between them. The CDR3 is 13 amino acids. Germline V lookup: CDR1 SNHLY, CDR2 FYNNEI. CDR3 nucleotides: TGTGCCCAGAGAGGGGGAGGTAATTCACCCCTCCACTTT. Protein: CAQRGGGNSPLHF.

This clonotype turned up a few times. The chain has TRBV30 and TRBJ2-2, with 10 bases identical to TRBD2. This CDR3 is 15 amino acids long. The J segment lost 3 bases and the V segment lost 1 base, leaving 2 bases of the junction unmatched. From germline, CDR1 is GTSNPN and CDR2 SVGIG (reference sequence). CDR3 sequence (DNA): TGTGCCTGGAGTGATCTAGCGGGAGACACCGGGGAGCTGTTTTTT. The encoded protein is CAWSDLAGDTGELFF.

At least ten counts were recorded for this clonotype. This sequence joins TRBV5-1 and TRBJ2-3, with 10 positions matching TRBD1. The germline CDR1 and CDR2 sequences are SGHRS and YFSETQ. The CDR3 runs 16 residues. Trimming at V came to 2 bases and at J to 6 bases, leaving 9 bases not matched to a gene. The CDR3 reads CASSFDRGLGIDTQYF. In DNA, the CDR3 is TGCGCCAGCAGCTTTGACAGGGGGCTAGGAATTGATACGCAGTATTTT. Combining the CDR3 with reference TRBV5-1 and TRBJ2-3 gives the whole variable domain KAGVTQTPRYLIKTRGQQVTLSCSPISGHRSVSWYQQTPGQGLQFLFEYFSETQRNKGNFPGRFSGRQFSNSRSEMNVSTLELGDSALYLCASSFDRGLGIDTQYFGPGTRLTVL.

This clonotype has only a few counts. V gene TRBV13 combines with J gene TRBJ2-7; TRBD2 agrees at 7 bases. The CDR3 sequence is 14 residues long. V trimming: 5 bases; J trimming: 0 bases; junction bases outside the gene matches: 4. Germline V gene lookup returns CDR1 PRHDT and CDR2 FYEKMQ (reference sequence). CDR3 in DNA: TGTGCCAGCAGCCGAAGCGGGGACTCCTACGAGCAGTACTTC. Protein: CASSRSGDSYEQYF.

This clonotype was seen a handful of times. This rearrangement joins TRBV2 to TRBJ1-1; perhaps TRBD1 as D (6 bases). The CDR3 has 18 residues. CDR1 and CDR2 from the germline V gene are SNHLY and FYNNEI. V lost 2 bases, J lost 4 bases, and 23 bases lay in between. The CDR3 DNA sequence: TGTGCCAGCAGTGAATCGAATGGAGTATACAGGGTGGGCACTGAAGCTTTCTTT. It specifies CASSESNGVYRVGTEAFF.

A few counts support this clonotype. The rearrangement uses TRBV9 and TRBJ1-5; possibly TRBD1 for D (6 bases). Trimming shortened V by 0 bases and J by 3 bases, and 16 bases separated the two germline ends. Germline loops: CDR1 SGDLS, CDR2 YYNGEE. This CDR3 comprises 17 residues. The CDR3 nucleotides are TGTGCCAGCAGCGTAGGCCCTGGACAGACACACAATCAGCCCCAGCATTTT. Amino acid sequence: CASSVGPGQTHNQPQHF.

This chain links TRBV28 with TRBJ2-6, with TRBD1 matching over 8 bases. This CDR3 spans 18 amino acids. Germline CDR1 is MDHEN and CDR2 is SYDVKM. V lost 3 bases to trimming and J lost 0 bases; unmatched junction nucleotides: 7. CDR3 protein: CASSFGPQGVSGANVLTF. CDR3 nucleotides: TGTGCCAGCAGTTTTGGACCACAGGGGGTCTCTGGGGCCAACGTCCTGACTTTC. Variable domain in full (rest from reference TRBV28 and TRBJ2-6): DVKVTQSSRYLVKRTGEKVFLECVQDMDHENMFWYRQDPGLGLRLIYFSYDVKMKEKGDIPEGYSVSREKKERFSLILESASTNQTSMYLCASSFGPQGVSGANVLTFGAGSRLTVL.

This clonotype was observed at least ten times. The gene calls are TRBV5-5 and TRBJ1-1, with TRBD1 as a possible D gene (5 bases). CDR1 is SGHKS, CDR2 YYEKEE, per germline (reference sequence). The CDR3 runs 13 residues. V was pared by 4 bases and J by 2 bases, with 9 bases between. CDR3 nucleotides: TGTGCCAGCAGCGGAGGGGCAAACACTGAAGCTTTCTTT. Protein product: CASSGGANTEAFF.

V gene TRBV12-3 or TRBV12-4 combines with J gene TRBJ2-2; D is perhaps TRBD2 (6 bases). The CDR3 contains 19 residues. Trimming took off 8 bases at V and 3 bases at J, with 28 bases between the two ends. CDR3 amino acids: CASCDPLVGGMVDTGELFF. The CDR3 DNA reads as TGTGCCAGCTGCGACCCCCTAGTGGGAGGAATGGTAGACACCGGGGAGCTGTTTTTT.

This clonotype has only a few counts. The chain carries TRBV11-2 and TRBJ2-4; D is possibly TRBD1 or TRBD2 (5 bases each). CDR3 size: 14 residues. Germline-derived CDR1 and CDR2 are SGHAT and FQNNGV. V was clipped by 0 bases and J by 7 bases, with 10 bases between them. CDR3 region: CASSLEPGQNIQYF. For the CDR3, the DNA is TGTGCCAGCAGCTTAGAACCGGGGCAGAACATTCAGTACTTC.

The chain employs TRBV24-1 and TRBJ2-3; D is unclear. The V end lost 4 bases, the J end lost 0 bases, and 13 bases lay between the germline ends. CDR3 length equals 16 residues. CDR1 is KGHDR, CDR2 SFDVKD, per germline. In DNA, the CDR3 is TGTGCCACCAGTGACCCCAGGCCTCCTAGCACAGATACGCAGTATTTT. Translation gives CATSDPRPPSTDTQYF.

The chain employs TRBV2 and TRBJ2-2, with 7 bases that match TRBD1. Trimming cost V 7 bases and J 3 bases; bases outside gene matches: 5. Germline CDR1 is SNHLY and CDR2 is FYNNEI. The CDR3 runs to 14 residues. DNA of the CDR3: TGTGCCAGCATGGGTCAGGGGGACACCGGGGAGCTGTTTTTT. This codes for CASMGQGDTGELFF. Complete variable domain (other parts from reference TRBV2 and TRBJ2-2): EPEVTQTPSHQVTQMGQEVILRCVPISNHLYFYWYRQILGQKVEFLVSFYNNEISEKSEIFDDQFSVERPDGSNFTLKIRSTKLEDSAMYFCASMGQGDTGELFFGEGSRLTVL.